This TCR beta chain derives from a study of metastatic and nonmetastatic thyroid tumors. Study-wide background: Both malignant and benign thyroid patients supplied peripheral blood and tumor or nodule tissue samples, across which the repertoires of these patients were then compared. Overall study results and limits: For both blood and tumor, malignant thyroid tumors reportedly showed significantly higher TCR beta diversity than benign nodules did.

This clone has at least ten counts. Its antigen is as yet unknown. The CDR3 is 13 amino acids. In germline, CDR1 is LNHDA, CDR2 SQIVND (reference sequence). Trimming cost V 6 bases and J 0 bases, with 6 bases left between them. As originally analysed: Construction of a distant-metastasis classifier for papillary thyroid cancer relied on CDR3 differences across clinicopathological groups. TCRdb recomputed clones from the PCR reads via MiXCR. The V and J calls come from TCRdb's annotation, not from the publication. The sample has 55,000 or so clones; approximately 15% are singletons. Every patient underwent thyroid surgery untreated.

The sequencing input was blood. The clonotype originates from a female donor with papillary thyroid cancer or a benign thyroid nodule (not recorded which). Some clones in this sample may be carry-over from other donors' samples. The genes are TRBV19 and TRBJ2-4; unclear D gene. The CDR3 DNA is TGTGCCAGTAGATCAATAGCCAAAAACATTCAGTACTTC. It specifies CASRSIAKNIQYF.